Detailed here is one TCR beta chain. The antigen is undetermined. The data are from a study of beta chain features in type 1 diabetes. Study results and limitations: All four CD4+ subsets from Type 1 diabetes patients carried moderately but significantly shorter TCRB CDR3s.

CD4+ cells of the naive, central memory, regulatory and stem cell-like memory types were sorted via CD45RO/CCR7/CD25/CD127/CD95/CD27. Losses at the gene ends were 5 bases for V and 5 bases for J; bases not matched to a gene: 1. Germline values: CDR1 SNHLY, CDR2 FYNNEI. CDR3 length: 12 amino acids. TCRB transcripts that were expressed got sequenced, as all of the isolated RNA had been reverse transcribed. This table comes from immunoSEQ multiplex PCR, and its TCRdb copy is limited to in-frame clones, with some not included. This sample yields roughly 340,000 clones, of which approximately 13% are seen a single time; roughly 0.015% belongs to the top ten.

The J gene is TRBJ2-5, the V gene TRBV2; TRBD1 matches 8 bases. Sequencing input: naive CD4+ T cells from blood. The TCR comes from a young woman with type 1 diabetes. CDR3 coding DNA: TGTGCCAGCAGTAGACAGGGGGAGACCCAGTACTTC. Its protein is CASSRQGETQYF.